This is a list of T cell receptor beta chains from one sample in a study of response to subunit inactivated influenza vaccine. TCRdb reprocessed the RT-PCR reads with MiXCR, giving one entry per CDR3 protein. The table records about 780,000 distinct CDR3 sequences, about 18% of them present only once. Sequences were derived from PBMCs from blood, sampled around 5 days after vaccination. Receptor source: a man aged 45 to 65 who received an inactivated influenza vaccine. CDR3s include the opening cysteine and the closing phenylalanine or tryptophan. Fields, in order: D gene, clone size, V gene, J gene, CDR3 protein, CDR3 DNA. The D gene is left open where the match is weak. Rows may omit the clone size; those that give it use once, few, many or a size class.

d_call: TRBD2; clone_size: NA; v_call: TRBV6-2/TRBV6-3; j_call: TRBJ2-1; cdr3_aa: CASSLGREGPQQFF; cdr3_nt: TGTGCCAGCAGTTTAGGGCGGGAGGGCCCCCAGCAGTTCTTC
d_call: TRBD2; clone_size: few; v_call: TRBV20-1; j_call: TRBJ2-7; cdr3_aa: CSAISGRASYEQYF; cdr3_nt: TGCAGTGCCATAAGCGGGAGGGCCTCCTACGAGCAGTACTTC
d_call: TRBD1; clone_size: few; v_call: TRBV10-3; j_call: TRBJ1-1; cdr3_aa: CARFRGRTEAFF; cdr3_nt: TGTGCCCGATTTAGGGGGCGCACTGAAGCTTTCTTT
d_call: TRBD1; clone_size: NA; v_call: TRBV5-1; j_call: TRBJ2-7; cdr3_aa: CASSFWSGQTVTYEQYF; cdr3_nt: TGCGCCAGCAGCTTCTGGTCGGGACAGACCGTTACCTACGAGCAGTACTTC
d_call: TRBD1; clone_size: many; v_call: TRBV6-1; j_call: TRBJ2-1; cdr3_aa: CASSPARDRVNEQFF; cdr3_nt: TGTGCCAGCAGTCCTGCCCGGGACAGGGTCAATGAGCAGTTCTTC
d_call: TRBD2; clone_size: NA; v_call: TRBV29-1; j_call: TRBJ2-1; cdr3_aa: CSVLAGMYEQFF; cdr3_nt: TGCAGCGTTTTAGCGGGGATGTATGAGCAGTTCTTC
d_call: NA; clone_size: NA; v_call: TRBV12-3/TRBV12-4; j_call: TRBJ2-7; cdr3_aa: CASSWRESSYEQYF; cdr3_nt: TGTGCCAGCAGCTGGCGGGAAAGCTCCTACGAGCAGTACTTC
d_call: NA; clone_size: NA; v_call: TRBV7-2; j_call: TRBJ2-7; cdr3_aa: CASTSGQSYEQYF; cdr3_nt: TGTGCCAGCACCTCCGGACAGTCCTACGAGCAGTACTTC
d_call: NA; clone_size: NA; v_call: TRBV20-1; j_call: TRBJ2-7; cdr3_aa: CSARGETYEQYF; cdr3_nt: TGCAGTGCTAGGGGGGAAACCTACGAGCAGTACTTC
d_call: NA; clone_size: NA; v_call: TRBV15; j_call: TRBJ2-5; cdr3_aa: CATSGDLGGQRLRQTQYF; cdr3_nt: TGTGCCACCAGCGGGGATTTAGGTGGGCAACGGCTCAGACAGACCCAGTACTTC
d_call: TRBD1; clone_size: NA; v_call: TRBV11-1; j_call: TRBJ2-3; cdr3_aa: CASSRGQLEWSTDTQYF; cdr3_nt: TGTGCCAGCAGCCGGGGACAGTTGGAGTGGAGCACAGATACGCAGTATTTT
d_call: NA; clone_size: NA; v_call: TRBV20-1; j_call: TRBJ2-2; cdr3_aa: CSARDVGNPTGELFF; cdr3_nt: TGCAGTGCTAGAGATGTTGGCAACCCCACCGGGGAGCTGTTTTTT
d_call: NA; clone_size: NA; v_call: TRBV7-2; j_call: TRBJ2-7; cdr3_aa: CASSLGVGQGTYEQYF; cdr3_nt: TGTGCCAGCAGCTTAGGGGTCGGGCAGGGTACCTACGAGCAGTACTTC
d_call: NA; clone_size: few; v_call: TRBV30; j_call: TRBJ1-5; cdr3_aa: CAWSRHGQPQHF; cdr3_nt: TGTGCCTGGAGTCGCCATGGTCAGCCCCAGCATTTT
d_call: TRBD1; clone_size: NA; v_call: TRBV6-5; j_call: TRBJ2-7; cdr3_aa: CASSYGTGGWYEQYF; cdr3_nt: TGTGCCAGCAGTTATGGGACAGGGGGATGGTACGAGCAGTACTTC
d_call: TRBD1; clone_size: many; v_call: TRBV10-3; j_call: TRBJ2-7; cdr3_aa: CAMGQGYEQYF; cdr3_nt: TGTGCCATGGGACAGGGCTACGAGCAGTACTTC
d_call: TRBD1; clone_size: NA; v_call: TRBV20-1; j_call: TRBJ1-6; cdr3_aa: CSASQDRVSSYNSPLHF; cdr3_nt: TGCAGTGCTAGCCAGGACAGGGTGAGCTCCTATAATTCACCCCTCCACTTT
d_call: TRBD2; clone_size: NA; v_call: TRBV6-2/TRBV6-3; j_call: TRBJ2-1; cdr3_aa: CASSPGGGGLAGPSYNEQFF; cdr3_nt: TGTGCCAGCAGTCCAGGGGGAGGGGGACTAGCGGGACCCTCCTACAATGAGCAGTTCTTC
d_call: TRBD1; clone_size: NA; v_call: TRBV18; j_call: TRBJ2-7; cdr3_aa: CASSPPNRGQHYEQYF; cdr3_nt: TGTGCCAGCTCACCTCCAAACAGGGGTCAACACTACGAGCAGTACTTC
d_call: NA; clone_size: NA; v_call: TRBV20-1; j_call: TRBJ2-1; cdr3_aa: CSASKGGAYNEQFF; cdr3_nt: TGCAGTGCTAGTAAGGGGGGGGCCTACAATGAGCAGTTCTTC
d_call: TRBD1; clone_size: NA; v_call: TRBV5-1; j_call: TRBJ1-2; cdr3_aa: CASSSAAGTGVYGYTF; cdr3_nt: TGCGCCAGCAGCTCCGCGGCCGGGACAGGGGTTTATGGCTACACCTTC
d_call: NA; clone_size: NA; v_call: TRBV12-3/TRBV12-4; j_call: TRBJ2-1; cdr3_aa: CASSEVLSYNEQFF; cdr3_nt: TGTGCCAGCAGTGAGGTCCTCTCCTACAATGAGCAGTTCTTC
d_call: NA; clone_size: many; v_call: TRBV12-3/TRBV12-4; j_call: TRBJ2-3; cdr3_aa: CASSPDRGAGSDTQYF; cdr3_nt: TGTGCCAGCAGCCCAGACCGGGGGGCGGGATCAGATACGCAGTATTTT
d_call: NA; clone_size: NA; v_call: TRBV11-2; j_call: TRBJ2-5; cdr3_aa: CASSSNHRDRETQYF; cdr3_nt: TGTGCCAGCAGCTCGAATCACAGGGATCGAGAGACCCAGTACTTC
d_call: NA; clone_size: NA; v_call: TRBV4-2; j_call: TRBJ2-5; cdr3_aa: CASSQEPKTSETQYF; cdr3_nt: TGTGCCAGCAGCCAAGAACCCAAGACTTCGGAGACCCAGTACTTC
d_call: TRBD1; clone_size: few; v_call: TRBV7-7; j_call: TRBJ2-7; cdr3_aa: CASSLERQGRQYF; cdr3_nt: TGTGCTAGCAGCTTAGAACGACAGGGACGGCAGTACTTC
d_call: NA; clone_size: NA; v_call: TRBV21-1; j_call: TRBJ2-1; cdr3_aa: CASSKLWQNNEQFF; cdr3_nt: TGTGCCAGCAGCAAACTGTGGCAGAACAATGAGCAGTTCTTC
d_call: NA; clone_size: few; v_call: TRBV7-6; j_call: TRBJ2-1; cdr3_aa: CASSLGVFLGNEQFF; cdr3_nt: TGTGCCAGCAGCTTAGGGGTTTTTCTGGGCAATGAGCAGTTCTTC
d_call: TRBD1; clone_size: NA; v_call: TRBV20-1; j_call: TRBJ2-7; cdr3_aa: CSATAGDRVFDEQYF; cdr3_nt: TGCAGTGCTACTGCCGGGGACAGGGTTTTCGACGAGCAGTACTTC
d_call: NA; clone_size: NA; v_call: TRBV11-2; j_call: TRBJ2-1; cdr3_aa: CASSIDRYPGDEQFF; cdr3_nt: TGTGCCAGCAGCATAGACAGGTACCCGGGAGATGAGCAGTTCTTC
d_call: NA; clone_size: many; v_call: TRBV12-3/TRBV12-4; j_call: TRBJ2-1; cdr3_aa: CASSLSGTSNEQFF; cdr3_nt: TGTGCCAGCAGTTTGTCCGGGACAAGCAATGAGCAGTTCTTC
d_call: TRBD1; clone_size: once; v_call: TRBV7-2; j_call: TRBJ1-4; cdr3_aa: CASSLSEGGWEKLFF; cdr3_nt: TGTGCCAGCAGCTTAAGCGAAGGGGGCTGGGAAAAACTGTTTTTT
d_call: NA; clone_size: NA; v_call: TRBV10-3; j_call: TRBJ1-1; cdr3_aa: CATNREIGRKNTEAFF; cdr3_nt: TGTGCCACGAACAGGGAGATTGGTCGGAAGAACACTGAAGCTTTCTTT
d_call: NA; clone_size: few; v_call: TRBV7-2; j_call: TRBJ2-5; cdr3_aa: CASSHTGYQETQYF; cdr3_nt: TGTGCCAGCAGCCACACGGGGTACCAAGAGACCCAGTACTTC
d_call: NA; clone_size: NA; v_call: TRBV24-1; j_call: TRBJ2-3; cdr3_aa: CATSDWGEGTDTQYF; cdr3_nt: TGTGCCACCAGTGATTGGGGGGAGGGCACAGATACGCAGTATTTT
d_call: NA; clone_size: many; v_call: TRBV7-9; j_call: TRBJ2-1; cdr3_aa: CASSLGTVEQFF; cdr3_nt: TGTGCCAGCAGCTTAGGGACTGTGGAGCAGTTCTTC
d_call: NA; clone_size: NA; v_call: TRBV20-1; j_call: TRBJ1-1; cdr3_aa: CSAREGGLVGSEAFF; cdr3_nt: TGCAGTGCTAGAGAAGGGGGGTTGGTAGGGTCTGAAGCTTTCTTT
d_call: NA; clone_size: few; v_call: TRBV4-3; j_call: TRBJ1-2; cdr3_aa: CASSQDLMRGDGYTF; cdr3_nt: TGCGCCAGCAGCCAAGATCTTATGAGGGGAGATGGCTACACCTTC
d_call: NA; clone_size: NA; v_call: TRBV6-2/TRBV6-3; j_call: TRBJ2-5; cdr3_aa: CASSAGPRVAETQYF; cdr3_nt: TGTGCCAGCAGTGCAGGTCCGAGGGTTGCAGAGACCCAGTACTTC
d_call: NA; clone_size: NA; v_call: TRBV25-1; j_call: TRBJ2-2; cdr3_aa: CASSESLQGDTGELFF; cdr3_nt: TGTGCCAGCAGTGAATCTCTACAGGGTGACACCGGGGAGCTGTTTTTT
d_call: NA; clone_size: few; v_call: TRBV20-1; j_call: TRBJ2-7; cdr3_aa: CSARDVTGLSYEQYF; cdr3_nt: TGCAGTGCTAGAGATGTAACAGGACTTTCCTACGAGCAGTACTTC
d_call: NA; clone_size: NA; v_call: TRBV5-1; j_call: TRBJ1-5; cdr3_aa: CASSLSGFNQPQHF; cdr3_nt: TGCGCCAGCAGCTTGTCCGGATTCAATCAGCCCCAGCATTTT
d_call: NA; clone_size: NA; v_call: TRBV10-3; j_call: TRBJ2-3; cdr3_aa: CATSGGVASTDTQYF; cdr3_nt: TGTGCCACATCAGGAGGGGTAGCTAGCACAGATACGCAGTATTTT
d_call: TRBD1; clone_size: many; v_call: TRBV5-1; j_call: TRBJ2-7; cdr3_aa: CASSLGQGGEQYF; cdr3_nt: TGCGCCAGCAGCTTGGGACAGGGCGGTGAGCAGTACTTC
d_call: NA; clone_size: NA; v_call: TRBV29-1; j_call: TRBJ2-1; cdr3_aa: CSVDEANGNNEQFF; cdr3_nt: TGCAGCGTTGATGAGGCAAACGGTAACAATGAGCAGTTCTTC
d_call: NA; clone_size: few; v_call: TRBV20-1; j_call: TRBJ2-1; cdr3_aa: CSASPEGGRSYNEQFF; cdr3_nt: TGCAGTGCTAGCCCCGAGGGGGGCCGATCCTACAATGAGCAGTTCTTC
d_call: NA; clone_size: NA; v_call: TRBV15; j_call: TRBJ2-5; cdr3_aa: CATSRQLEETQYF; cdr3_nt: TGTGCCACCAGCCGACAGTTGGAAGAGACCCAGTACTTC
d_call: NA; clone_size: NA; v_call: TRBV12-3/TRBV12-4; j_call: TRBJ1-5; cdr3_aa: CASSLTRVEQPQHF; cdr3_nt: TGTGCCAGCAGTTTAACCAGGGTAGAACAGCCCCAGCATTTT
d_call: NA; clone_size: many; v_call: TRBV6-1; j_call: TRBJ2-3; cdr3_aa: CASSPRDRTDTQYF; cdr3_nt: TGTGCCAGCAGCCCACGGGACCGTACAGATACGCAGTATTTT
d_call: NA; clone_size: NA; v_call: TRBV28; j_call: TRBJ2-3; cdr3_aa: CASSSLWIDTQYF; cdr3_nt: TGTGCCAGCAGTTCTTTGTGGATAGATACGCAGTATTTT
d_call: NA; clone_size: few; v_call: TRBV18; j_call: TRBJ2-4; cdr3_aa: CASSPPGALGTKNIQYF; cdr3_nt: TGTGCCAGCTCACCACCGGGGGCGCTGGGGACCAAAAACATTCAGTACTTC
d_call: NA; clone_size: few; v_call: TRBV7-2; j_call: TRBJ2-5; cdr3_aa: CASSRGPLETQYF; cdr3_nt: TGTGCCAGCAGTAGGGGACCACTGGAGACCCAGTACTTC
d_call: TRBD1; clone_size: NA; v_call: TRBV4-2; j_call: TRBJ2-1; cdr3_aa: CASSLTPGQGLYYNEQFF; cdr3_nt: TGTGCCAGCAGCCTTACTCCGGGACAGGGATTATACTACAATGAGCAGTTCTTC
d_call: TRBD2; clone_size: NA; v_call: TRBV27; j_call: TRBJ2-7; cdr3_aa: CASLFSASGSYEQYF; cdr3_nt: TGTGCCAGCCTATTTTCGGCTAGCGGGAGCTACGAGCAGTACTTC